This entry is about one T cell receptor (beta chain). The data stem from a study of sequential checkpoint blockade in melanoma. Across the study: After both sequences, patients received maintenance nivolumab. TCRbeta immunosequencing was performed on DNA from 90 to 100 pretreatment melanoma tumor samples. Roughly 23 patients had matched tumor biopsies before treatment and at week 13 after nivolumab or ipilimumab alone.

Per the germline V gene, CDR1 is MNHGY and CDR2 is SAAAGT. This CDR3 region has 13 residues. V was cut by 6 bases and J by 8 bases, with 13 bases left in between. Treatment of the sample: randomized to nivolumab then ipilimumab (arm A) or the reverse (arm B). The protocol was immunoSEQ multiplex PCR, while the TCRdb copy is restricted to in-frame clones and leaves out a portion. The data contain 9,900 or so clones, around 30% of them singletons. This chain links TRBV6-8 with TRBJ2-2; D uncertain. Sequenced material: tumor tissue (inferred from file names), taken from a patient given nivolumab and ipilimumab in sequence. This sequence originates from a human donor with melanoma. The CDR3 is CASRRRLEGELFF. The CDR3, as DNA: TGTGCCAGCAGAAGGCGCCTAGAAGGGGAGCTGTTTTTT.